This T cell receptor beta chain emerged from a study of blood T cell repertoires in COVID-19. Original methodology: Estimation of nucleated cell counts relied on the amplification of reference gene primers. Sequenced by immunoSEQ multiplex PCR; TCRdb stores in-frame clones only, minus some. V, J and clone size reflect that table, while D and trimming were determined from the DNA. The table includes hundreds of thousands of clones, almost 90% detected once. CDR1 and CDR2 from the germline V gene are MGHRA and YSYEKL. The CDR3 extends over 17 amino acids. With V trimmed by 9 bases and J by 2 bases, 16 bases remained unmatched. Followed longitudinally, the Seattle patients had been enrolled during active infection.

The V and J genes are TRBV4-1 and TRBJ2-1, with TRBD1 matching over 7 bases. Input material: peripheral blood. This sequence was found in a woman aged 25 to 39 with COVID-19, enrolled during active disease. The CDR3, as DNA: TGCGCCAGTACCAAACTTCTGACAGGGTCGGCCTACAATGAGCAGTTCTTC. It yields the protein CASTKLLTGSAYNEQFF.